Listed below are T cell receptor beta chains from one sample, sequenced in a study of blood T cell repertoires in COVID-19. The data were produced by immunoSEQ multiplex PCR, yet TCRdb's version contains in-frame clones alone and is incomplete. The sample holds 200,000 or so clones, 88% seen once. Sequencing was performed on peripheral blood. Receptor source: a man aged 45-65 years with COVID-19, enrolled during active disease. The CDR3 runs from the conserved cysteine through the conserved F or W. D genes are given only for firm matches. A row's size may be missing; if present it is once, few, many or a size class.

J gene | D gene | clone size | V gene | CDR3 protein | CDR3 DNA
TRBJ2-5 | . | . | TRBV11-2 | CASSPGIQETQYF | TGTGCCAGCAGCCCGGGGATCCAAGAGACCCAGTACTTC
TRBJ1-6 | TRBD1 | once | TRBV7-2 | CASSLRGQGGFSYNSPLHF | TGTGCCAGCAGCTTGCGGGGACAGGGAGGGTTCTCCTATAATTCACCCCTCCACTTT
TRBJ2-2 | TRBD2 | . | TRBV7-3 | CASSFAGALGGELFF | TGTGCCAGCAGCTTTGCGGGAGCCCTTGGGGGGGAGCTGTTTTTT
TRBJ1-1 | . | few | TRBV6-1 | CASSEAPGVGTEAFF | TGTGCCAGCAGTGAAGCGCCGGGGGTAGGGACTGAAGCTTTCTTT
TRBJ2-3 | TRBD1 | . | TRBV4-2 | CASSTPDRRNTDTQYF | TGTGCCAGCAGCACCCCGGACAGGCGAAACACAGATACGCAGTATTTT
TRBJ1-2 | TRBD1 | . | TRBV18 | CASSPLGQGAYGYTF | TGTGCCAGCTCACCTCTAGGACAGGGGGCCTATGGCTACACCTTC
TRBJ2-7 | . | . | TRBV4-3 | CASSQDFWGAYEQYF | TGCGCCAGCAGCCAAGATTTTTGGGGAGCGTACGAGCAGTACTTC
TRBJ1-2 | . | . | TRBV23-1 | CASDHPGGAGCYTF | TGCGCCAGTGATCACCCGGGGGGGGCCGGGTGCTACACCTTC
TRBJ1-1 | TRBD1 | . | TRBV28 | CASSSAGGANTEAFF | TGTGCCAGCAGTTCGGCAGGGGGCGCGAACACTGAAGCTTTCTTT
TRBJ2-7 | . | . | TRBV4-3 | CASSQEGGGGVEQYF | TGCGCCAGCAGCCAAGAGGGGGGAGGAGGGGTCGAGCAGTACTTC
TRBJ2-2 | TRBD2 | once | TRBV6-5 | CASRITSGRTGELFF | TGTGCCAGCAGGATTACTAGCGGGAGAACCGGGGAGCTGTTTTTT
TRBJ2-7 | TRBD2 | . | TRBV11-2 | CASSLASGLAVYEQYF | TGTGCCAGCAGCTTGGCTTCTGGACTAGCGGTCTACGAGCAGTACTTC
TRBJ2-7 | . | . | TRBV3-1/TRBV3-2 | CASSQRFSLAYEQYF | TGTGCCAGCAGCCAAAGGTTTAGTTTAGCTTACGAGCAGTACTTC
TRBJ2-1 | TRBD1 | . | TRBV5-4 | CASSLVARGNEQFF | TGTGCCAGCAGCTTGGTTGCCAGGGGGAATGAGCAGTTCTTC
TRBJ2-3 | TRBD2 | . | TRBV5-1 | CASSLGPSGSGPDTQYF | TGCGCCAGCAGCTTGGGTCCTAGCGGGAGCGGCCCAGATACGCAGTATTTT
TRBJ2-2 | TRBD1 | . | TRBV7-9 | CASSLPGTGRTGELFF | TGTGCCAGCAGCTTGCCCGGGACAGGGAGAACCGGGGAGCTGTTTTTT
TRBJ2-1 | TRBD2 | . | TRBV7-3 | CASSSLAGVDEQFF | TGTGCCAGCAGCTCCCTAGCGGGGGTCGATGAGCAGTTCTTC
TRBJ2-3 | . | . | TRBV3-1/TRBV3-2 | CASSQDLPGYNTDTQYF | TGTGCCAGCAGCCAAGATCTCCCGGGTTACAACACAGATACGCAGTATTTT
TRBJ1-1 | TRBD1 | . | TRBV10-1 | CASSWDRNTEAFF | TGCGCCAGCAGTTGGGACAGGAACACTGAAGCTTTCTTT
TRBJ1-5 | TRBD1 | once | TRBV19 | CASSKRQGTDQPQHF | TGTGCCAGTAGTAAGAGACAGGGAACGGATCAGCCCCAGCATTTT
TRBJ1-1 | . | once | TRBV11-2 | CASTAWRNITLNTEAFF | TGTGCCAGCACCGCGTGGAGGAACATCACCCTGAACACTGAAGCTTTCTTT
TRBJ1-5 | TRBD1 | . | TRBV2 | CASSGTGGQPQHF | TGTGCCAGCAGCGGGACAGGGGGCCAGCCCCAGCATTTT
TRBJ2-5 | TRBD2 | . | TRBV6-2/TRBV6-3 | CASSSGLWGGKETQYF | TGTGCCAGCAGTTCGGGGTTGTGGGGGGGGAAAGAGACCCAGTACTTC
TRBJ1-3 | . | . | TRBV7-9 | CASSSSTTYSGNTIYF | TGTGCCAGCAGCTCCTCTACCACTTACTCTGGAAACACCATATATTTT
TRBJ1-4 | . | once | TRBV6-6 | CASSYHPTTGYEKLFF | TGTGCCAGCAGTTACCACCCTACTACAGGGTATGAAAAACTGTTTTTT
TRBJ2-3 | . | . | TRBV6-5 | CASRQGDTQYF | TGTGCCAGCCGCCAGGGGGATACGCAGTATTTT
TRBJ2-5 | . | . | TRBV12-3/TRBV12-4 | CASTAQGQETQYF | TGTGCCAGCACCGCTCAGGGTCAAGAGACCCAGTACTTC
TRBJ2-7 | TRBD2 | . | TRBV19 | CASSTSGGTYEQYF | TGTGCCAGTAGTACTAGCGGGGGGACCTACGAGCAGTACTTC
TRBJ1-2 | TRBD1 | . | TRBV19 | CASSILGQGNYGYTF | TGTGCCAGTAGTATTTTGGGACAGGGCAACTATGGCTACACCTTC
TRBJ1-1 | TRBD1 | . | TRBV14 | CASSQEKGLKRTGWPDTEAFF | TGTGCCAGCAGCCAAGAAAAGGGGTTAAAGAGGACAGGGTGGCCGGACACTGAAGCTTTCTTT
TRBJ1-5 | TRBD1 | . | TRBV19 | CASSILEGTGLGSNQPQHF | TGTGCCAGTAGTATCCTTGAAGGGACAGGGTTGGGTAGCAATCAGCCCCAGCATTTT
TRBJ1-5 | TRBD1 | once | TRBV2 | CASSGQGLSISNQPQHF | TGTGCCAGCAGTGGACAGGGTCTAAGTATCAGCAATCAGCCCCAGCATTTT
TRBJ2-1 | TRBD2 | . | TRBV27 | CASSAGGTRGNEQFF | TGTGCCAGCTCGGCGGGGGGTACTCGGGGCAATGAGCAGTTCTTC
TRBJ1-5 | TRBD1 | . | TRBV6-2/TRBV6-3 | CASSYFGTGALSNQPQHF | TGTGCCAGCAGTTACTTTGGGACAGGGGCGCTTAGCAATCAGCCCCAGCATTTT
TRBJ1-5 | . | . | TRBV14 | CASTVGQISNQPQHF | TGTGCCAGCACGGTAGGACAGATTAGCAATCAGCCCCAGCATTTT
TRBJ1-4 | . | . | TRBV11-2 | CASSLGRGPEGKLFF | TGTGCCAGCAGCCTCGGGCGGGGACCCGAGGGGAAACTGTTTTTT
TRBJ1-5 | TRBD1 | . | TRBV20-1 | CSASGGQGASNQPQHF | TGCAGTGCTAGTGGCGGACAGGGGGCTAGCAATCAGCCCCAGCATTTT
TRBJ1-2 | TRBD1 | . | TRBV27 | CASSSTPQGHYGYTF | TGTGCCAGCAGTTCAACCCCACAGGGGCACTATGGCTACACCTTC
TRBJ2-1 | TRBD2 | . | TRBV7-9 | CASSLAGGNEQFF | TGTGCCAGCAGCTTAGCGGGGGGGAATGAGCAGTTCTTC
TRBJ2-7 | . | . | TRBV28 | CASSSVQSLPRTYEQYF | TGTGCCAGCAGTTCAGTACAGTCTCTACCCCGAACCTACGAGCAGTACTTC
TRBJ2-3 | . | . | TRBV14 | CASSQAGGAGDTQYF | TGTGCCAGCAGCCAAGCCGGGGGAGCGGGAGATACGCAGTATTTT
TRBJ1-5 | TRBD1 | . | TRBV5-1 | CASSLGQGGNQPQHF | TGCGCCAGCAGCTTGGGGCAGGGGGGCAATCAGCCCCAGCATTTT
TRBJ2-1 | TRBD2 | few | TRBV7-7 | CASSPTSGGTNEQFF | TGTGCCAGCAGCCCGACTAGCGGGGGGACCAATGAGCAGTTCTTC
TRBJ1-1 | . | . | TRBV28 | CASSTNTEAFF | TGTGCCAGCAGTACAAACACTGAAGCTTTCTTT
TRBJ2-5 | . | few | TRBV6-5 | CASSGRGGETQYF | TGTGCCAGCTCGGGCAGGGGCGGGGAGACCCAGTACTTC
TRBJ2-5 | TRBD2 | . | TRBV6-5 | CASRPGLAAGETQYF | TGTGCCAGCAGGCCGGGACTAGCGGCCGGAGAGACCCAGTACTTC
TRBJ1-1 | TRBD1 | . | TRBV5-1 | CASSFYPTGPEAFF | TGCGCCAGCAGCTTTTACCCGACAGGGCCCGAAGCTTTCTTT
TRBJ1-5 | TRBD1 | . | TRBV19 | CASKALRVQGASNQPQHF | TGTGCCAGCAAGGCCCTCCGGGTCCAGGGGGCGAGCAATCAGCCCCAGCATTTT
TRBJ1-1 | . | . | TRBV6-6 | CASRQRGVGDTEAFF | TGTGCCAGCAGACAACGGGGGGTCGGGGACACTGAAGCTTTCTTT
TRBJ1-4 | . | . | TRBV7-9 | CATRGGSGEKLFF | TGTGCCACCAGAGGAGGGTCGGGGGAAAAACTGTTTTTT